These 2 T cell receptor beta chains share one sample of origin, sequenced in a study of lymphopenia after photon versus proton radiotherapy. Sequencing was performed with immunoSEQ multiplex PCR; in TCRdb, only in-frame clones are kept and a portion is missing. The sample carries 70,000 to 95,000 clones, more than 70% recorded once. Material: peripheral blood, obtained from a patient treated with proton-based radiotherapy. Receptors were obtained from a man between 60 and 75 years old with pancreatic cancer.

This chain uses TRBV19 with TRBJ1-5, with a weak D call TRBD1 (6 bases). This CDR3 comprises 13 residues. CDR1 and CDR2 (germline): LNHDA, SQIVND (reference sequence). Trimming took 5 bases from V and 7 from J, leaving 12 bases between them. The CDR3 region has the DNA TGTGCCAGTAGTGCCGGGGGCGGGCAGCCCCAGCATTTT. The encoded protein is CASSAGGGQPQHF.

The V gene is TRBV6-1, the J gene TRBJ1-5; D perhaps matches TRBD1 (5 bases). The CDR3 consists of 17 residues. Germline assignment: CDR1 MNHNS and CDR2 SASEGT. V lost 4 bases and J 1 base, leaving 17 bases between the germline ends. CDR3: CASSAGGVRGSNQPQHF. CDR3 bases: TGTGCCAGCAGTGCCGGAGGGGTCAGAGGGAGCAATCAGCCCCAGCATTTT.